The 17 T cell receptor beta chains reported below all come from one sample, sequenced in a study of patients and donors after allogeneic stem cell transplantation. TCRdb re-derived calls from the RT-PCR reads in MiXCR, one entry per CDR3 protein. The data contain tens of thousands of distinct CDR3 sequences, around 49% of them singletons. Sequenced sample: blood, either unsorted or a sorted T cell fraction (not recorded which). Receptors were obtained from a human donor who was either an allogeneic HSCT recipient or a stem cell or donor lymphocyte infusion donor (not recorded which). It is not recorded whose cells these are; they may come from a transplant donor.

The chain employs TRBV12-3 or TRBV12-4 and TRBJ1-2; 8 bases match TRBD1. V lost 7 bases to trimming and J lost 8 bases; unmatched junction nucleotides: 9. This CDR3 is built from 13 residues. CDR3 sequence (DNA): TGTGCCAGCACTAACGGACAGGGAGGGGGCTACACCTTC. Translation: CASTNGQGGGYTF.

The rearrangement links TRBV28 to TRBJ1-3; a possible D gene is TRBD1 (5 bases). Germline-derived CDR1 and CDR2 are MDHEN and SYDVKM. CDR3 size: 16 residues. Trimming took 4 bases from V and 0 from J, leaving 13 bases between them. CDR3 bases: TGTGCCAGCAGTTCACCAGGGCTTAGCTCTGGAAACACCATATATTTT. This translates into CASSSPGLSSGNTIYF.

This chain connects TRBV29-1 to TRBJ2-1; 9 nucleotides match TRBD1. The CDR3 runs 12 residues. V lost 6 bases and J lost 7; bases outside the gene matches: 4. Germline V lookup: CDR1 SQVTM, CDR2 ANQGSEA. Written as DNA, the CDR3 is TGCAGCGTAAGGACAGGGGCAAATGAGCAGTTCTTC. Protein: CSVRTGANEQFF.

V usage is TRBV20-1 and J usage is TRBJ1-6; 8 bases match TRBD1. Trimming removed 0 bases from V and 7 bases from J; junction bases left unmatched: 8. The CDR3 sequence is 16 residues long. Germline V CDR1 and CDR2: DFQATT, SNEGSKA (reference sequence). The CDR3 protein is CSARDLWAGGNSPLHF. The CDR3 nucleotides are TGCAGTGCTAGAGATCTCTGGGCAGGGGGCAATTCACCCCTCCACTTT.

The CDR3 sequence: CASSPLAGNQPQHF. CDR3 sequence (DNA): TGTGCCAGCAGCCCTCTGGCGGGTAATCAGCCCCAGCATTTT. This chain links TRBV9 with TRBJ1-5, with no clear D. Trimming cost V 4 bases and J 4 bases, with 12 bases left between them. The CDR3 length is 14 residues. In germline, CDR1 is SGDLS, CDR2 YYNGEE.

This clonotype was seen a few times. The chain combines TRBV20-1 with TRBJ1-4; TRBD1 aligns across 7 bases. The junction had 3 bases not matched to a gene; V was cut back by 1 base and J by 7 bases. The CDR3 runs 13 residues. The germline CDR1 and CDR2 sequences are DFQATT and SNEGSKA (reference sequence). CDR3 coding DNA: TGCAGTGCTAGAGCCAGGGGGTCTGAAAAACTGTTTTTT. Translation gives CSARARGSEKLFF.

CDR3 nucleotide sequence: TGTGCCACCAGCCGAGGACAGACCCAGCCCCAGCATTTT. Translation gives CATSRGQTQPQHF. The rearrangement uses TRBV15 and TRBJ1-5, with TRBD1 as a possible D gene (6 bases). The germline V gene encodes CDR1 LNHNV and CDR2 YYDKDF (reference sequence). V lost 5 bases and J lost 7, with 12 bases in between. This CDR3 contains 13 residues.

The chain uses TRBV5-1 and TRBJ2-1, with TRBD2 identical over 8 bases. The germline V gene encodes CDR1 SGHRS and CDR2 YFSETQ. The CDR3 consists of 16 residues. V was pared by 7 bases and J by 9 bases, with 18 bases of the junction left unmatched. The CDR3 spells CASSAVHAGGLGEQFF. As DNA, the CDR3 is TGCGCCAGCTCAGCGGTGCACGCGGGAGGTTTGGGTGAGCAGTTCTTC.

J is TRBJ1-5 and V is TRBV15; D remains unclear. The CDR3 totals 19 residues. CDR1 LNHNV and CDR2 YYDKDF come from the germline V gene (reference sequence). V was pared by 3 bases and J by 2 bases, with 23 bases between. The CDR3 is CATSSTMSRVFRGNQPQHF. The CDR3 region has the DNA TGTGCCACCAGCAGTACCATGTCGAGGGTTTTTAGGGGCAATCAGCCCCAGCATTTT.

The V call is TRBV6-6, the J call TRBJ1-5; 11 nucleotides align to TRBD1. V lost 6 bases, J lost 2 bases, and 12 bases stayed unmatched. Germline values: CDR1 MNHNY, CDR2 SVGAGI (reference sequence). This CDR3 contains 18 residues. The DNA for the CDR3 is TGTGCCAGCAGCATAGGGACAGGGGGGAAAAAGGGCAATCAGCCCCAGCATTTT. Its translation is CASSIGTGGKKGNQPQHF.

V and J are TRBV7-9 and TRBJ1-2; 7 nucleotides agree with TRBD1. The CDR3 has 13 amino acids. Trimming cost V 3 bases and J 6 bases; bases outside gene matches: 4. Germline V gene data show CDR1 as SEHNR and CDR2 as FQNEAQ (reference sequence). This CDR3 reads CASSFRQGHGYTF. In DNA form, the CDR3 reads TGTGCCAGCAGCTTTCGACAGGGCCATGGCTACACCTTC. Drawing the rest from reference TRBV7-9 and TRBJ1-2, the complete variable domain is DTGVSQNPRHKITKRGQNVTFRCDPISEHNRLYWYRQTLGQGPEFLTYFQNEAQLEKSRLLSDRFSAERPKGSFSTLEIQRTEQGDSAMYLCASSFRQGHGYTFGSGTRLTVV.

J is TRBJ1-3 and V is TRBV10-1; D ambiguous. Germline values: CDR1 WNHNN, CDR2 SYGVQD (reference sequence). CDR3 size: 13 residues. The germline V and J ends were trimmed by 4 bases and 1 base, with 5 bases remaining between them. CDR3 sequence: CASSGGSGNTIYF. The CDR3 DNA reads TGCGCCAGCAGTGGAGGGTCTGGAAACACCATATATTTT.

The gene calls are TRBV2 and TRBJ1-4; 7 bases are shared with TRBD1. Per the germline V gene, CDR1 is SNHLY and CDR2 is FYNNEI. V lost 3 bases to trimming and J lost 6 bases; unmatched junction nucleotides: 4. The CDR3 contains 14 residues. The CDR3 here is CASSEDRIDEKLFF. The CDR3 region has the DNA TGTGCCAGCAGTGAGGACAGGATCGATGAAAAACTGTTTTTT.

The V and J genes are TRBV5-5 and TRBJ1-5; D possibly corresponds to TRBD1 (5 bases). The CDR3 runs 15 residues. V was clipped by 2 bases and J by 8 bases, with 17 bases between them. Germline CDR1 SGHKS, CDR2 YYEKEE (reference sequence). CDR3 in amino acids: CASSFSPWGEEPQHF. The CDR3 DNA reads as TGTGCCAGCAGCTTTTCCCCGTGGGGGGAGGAGCCCCAGCATTTT.

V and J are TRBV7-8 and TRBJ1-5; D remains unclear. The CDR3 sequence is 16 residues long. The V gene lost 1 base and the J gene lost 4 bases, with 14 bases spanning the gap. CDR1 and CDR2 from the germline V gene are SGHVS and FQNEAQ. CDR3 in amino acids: CASSLEGLGVNQPQHF. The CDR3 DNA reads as TGTGCCAGCAGCTTAGAGGGTCTCGGGGTGAATCAGCCCCAGCATTTT.

DNA of the CDR3: TGTGCCAGCAACAACGTGGGCCCGAACACTGAAGCTTTCTTT. Translation: CASNNVGPNTEAFF. The chain recombines TRBV12-3 or TRBV12-4 with TRBJ1-1, with unresolved D. This CDR3 has 14 residues. The ends were cut back, 7 bases at V and 1 base at J, with 13 bases in the middle.

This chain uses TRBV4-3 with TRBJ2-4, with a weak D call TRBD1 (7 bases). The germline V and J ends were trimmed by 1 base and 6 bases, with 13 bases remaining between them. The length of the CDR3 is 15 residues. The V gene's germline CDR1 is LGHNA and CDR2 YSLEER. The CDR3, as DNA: TGCGCCAGCAGCCAAGTACGGCAGGGGGGAAACATTCAGTACTTC. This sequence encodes CASSQVRQGGNIQYF.